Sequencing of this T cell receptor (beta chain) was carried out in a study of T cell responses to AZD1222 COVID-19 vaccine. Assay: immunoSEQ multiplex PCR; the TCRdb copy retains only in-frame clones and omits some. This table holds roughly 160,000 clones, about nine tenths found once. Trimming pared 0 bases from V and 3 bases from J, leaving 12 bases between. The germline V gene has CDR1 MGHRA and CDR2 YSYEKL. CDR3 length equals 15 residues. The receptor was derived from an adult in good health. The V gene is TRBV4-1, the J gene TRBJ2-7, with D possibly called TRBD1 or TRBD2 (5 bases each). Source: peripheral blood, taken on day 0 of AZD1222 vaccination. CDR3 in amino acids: CASSQEIGTYYEQYF. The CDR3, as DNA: TGCGCCAGCAGCCAAGAAATTGGGACCTACTACGAGCAGTACTTC.